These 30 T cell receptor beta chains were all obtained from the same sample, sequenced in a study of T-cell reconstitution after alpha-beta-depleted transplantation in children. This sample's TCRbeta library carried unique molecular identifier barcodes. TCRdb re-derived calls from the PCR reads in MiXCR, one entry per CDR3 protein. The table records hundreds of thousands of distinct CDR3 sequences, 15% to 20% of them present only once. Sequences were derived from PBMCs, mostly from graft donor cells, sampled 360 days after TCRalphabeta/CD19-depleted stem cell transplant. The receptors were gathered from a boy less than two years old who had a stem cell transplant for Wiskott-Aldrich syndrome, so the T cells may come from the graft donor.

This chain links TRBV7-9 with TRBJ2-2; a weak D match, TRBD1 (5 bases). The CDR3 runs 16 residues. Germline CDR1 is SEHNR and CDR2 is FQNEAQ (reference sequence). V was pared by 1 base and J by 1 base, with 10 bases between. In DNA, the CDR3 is TGTGCCAGCAGCTTAGTTGGACACTGGAACACCGGGGAGCTGTTTTTT. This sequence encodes CASSLVGHWNTGELFF.

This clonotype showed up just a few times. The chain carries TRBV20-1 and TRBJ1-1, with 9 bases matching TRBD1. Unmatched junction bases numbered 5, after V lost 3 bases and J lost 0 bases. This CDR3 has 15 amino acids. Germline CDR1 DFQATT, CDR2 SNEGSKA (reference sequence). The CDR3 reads CSASRRTGVNTEAFF. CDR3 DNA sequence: TGCAGTGCTAGTCGCCGGACAGGGGTGAACACTGAAGCTTTCTTT.

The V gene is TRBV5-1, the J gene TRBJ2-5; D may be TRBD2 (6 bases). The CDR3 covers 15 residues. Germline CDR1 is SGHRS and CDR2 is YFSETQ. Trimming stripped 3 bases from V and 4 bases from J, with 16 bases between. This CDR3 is CASSSSGTPGETQYF. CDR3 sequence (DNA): TGCGCCAGCAGCTCAAGTGGGACTCCGGGAGAGACCCAGTACTTC.

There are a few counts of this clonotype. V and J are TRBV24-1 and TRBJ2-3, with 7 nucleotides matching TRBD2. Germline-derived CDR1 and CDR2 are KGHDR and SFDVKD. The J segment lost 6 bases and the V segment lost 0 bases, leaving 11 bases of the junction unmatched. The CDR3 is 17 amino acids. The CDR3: CATSDLPVAGVGDTQYF. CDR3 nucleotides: TGTGCCACCAGTGATTTGCCGGTGGCGGGAGTAGGGGATACGCAGTATTTT.

The CDR3 DNA is TGTGCCATCAGTGATCGGTATGAGCAGTTCTTC. It translates to CAISDRYEQFF. The rearrangement joins TRBV10-3 to TRBJ2-1; no clear D. Germline CDR1 is ENHRY and CDR2 is SYGVKD. This CDR3 comprises 11 residues. V lost 3 bases and J 8 bases, leaving 5 bases between the germline ends.

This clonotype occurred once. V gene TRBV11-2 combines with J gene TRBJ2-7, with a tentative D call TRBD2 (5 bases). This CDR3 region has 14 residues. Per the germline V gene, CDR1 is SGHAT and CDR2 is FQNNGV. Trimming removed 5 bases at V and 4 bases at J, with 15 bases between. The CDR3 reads CASSIAAGVYEQYF. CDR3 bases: TGTGCCAGCAGCATCGCCGCGGGCGTGTACGAGCAGTACTTC.

As DNA, the CDR3 is TGCGCCAGCAGCCGAGATCTCTCAGCGGTTACCTCCTACGAGCAGTACTTC. Translation gives CASSRDLSAVTSYEQYF. This chain links TRBV4-3 with TRBJ2-7, with TRBD2 as a possible D gene (5 bases). CDR1 is LGHNA and CDR2 is YSLEER in the germline V gene. The CDR3 spans 17 residues. The V gene lost 4 bases and the J gene lost 0 bases, with 19 bases spanning the gap.

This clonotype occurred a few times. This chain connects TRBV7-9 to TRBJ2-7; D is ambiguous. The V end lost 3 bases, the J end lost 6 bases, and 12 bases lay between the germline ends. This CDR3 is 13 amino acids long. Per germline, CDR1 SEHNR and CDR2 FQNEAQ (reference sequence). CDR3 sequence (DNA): TGTGCCAGCAGCTTCGCCCAGAGAGGCGAGCAGTACTTC. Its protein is CASSFAQRGEQYF.

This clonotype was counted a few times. CDR3 coding DNA: TGTGCCAGTACCCCGGGACACTATGGCTACACCTTC. This sequence encodes CASTPGHYGYTF. The rearrangement joins TRBV2 to TRBJ1-2; D might be TRBD1 (5 bases). In germline, CDR1 is SNHLY, CDR2 FYNNEI. The CDR3 contains 12 residues. The V end lost 9 bases, the J end lost 3 bases, and 11 bases lay between the germline ends.

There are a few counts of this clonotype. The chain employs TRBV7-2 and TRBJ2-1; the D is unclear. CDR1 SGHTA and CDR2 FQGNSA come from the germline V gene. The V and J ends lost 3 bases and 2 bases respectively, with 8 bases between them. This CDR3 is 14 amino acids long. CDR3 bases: TGTGCCAGCAGCTTCGAGACCACCTACAATGAGCAGTTCTTC. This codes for CASSFETTYNEQFF.

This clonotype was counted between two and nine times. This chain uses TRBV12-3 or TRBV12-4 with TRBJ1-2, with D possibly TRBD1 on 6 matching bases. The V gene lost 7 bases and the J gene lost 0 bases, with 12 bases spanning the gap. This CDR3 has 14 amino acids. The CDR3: CASTWTDTNYGYTF. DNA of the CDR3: TGTGCCAGCACCTGGACAGATACTAACTATGGCTACACCTTC.

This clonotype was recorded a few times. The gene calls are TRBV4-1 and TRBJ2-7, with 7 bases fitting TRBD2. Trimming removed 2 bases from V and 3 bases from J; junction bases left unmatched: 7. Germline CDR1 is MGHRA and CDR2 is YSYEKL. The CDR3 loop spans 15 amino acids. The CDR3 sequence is CASSQYWRGYYEQYF. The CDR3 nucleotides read TGCGCCAGCAGCCAATACTGGCGGGGGTACTACGAGCAGTACTTC.

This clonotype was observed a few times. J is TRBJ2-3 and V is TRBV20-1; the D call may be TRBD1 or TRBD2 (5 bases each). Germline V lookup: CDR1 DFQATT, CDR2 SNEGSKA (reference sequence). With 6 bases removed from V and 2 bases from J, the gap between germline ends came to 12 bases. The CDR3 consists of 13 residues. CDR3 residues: CSAHTGLTDTQYF. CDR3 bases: TGCAGTGCCCACACGGGGCTCACAGATACGCAGTATTTT.

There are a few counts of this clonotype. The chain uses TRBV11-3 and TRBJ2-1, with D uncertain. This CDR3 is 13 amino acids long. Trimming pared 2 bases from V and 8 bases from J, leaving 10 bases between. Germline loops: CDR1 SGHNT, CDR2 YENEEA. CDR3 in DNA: TGTGCCAGCAGCTTACTTCGGAGATATGAGCAGTTCTTC. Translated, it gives CASSLLRRYEQFF.

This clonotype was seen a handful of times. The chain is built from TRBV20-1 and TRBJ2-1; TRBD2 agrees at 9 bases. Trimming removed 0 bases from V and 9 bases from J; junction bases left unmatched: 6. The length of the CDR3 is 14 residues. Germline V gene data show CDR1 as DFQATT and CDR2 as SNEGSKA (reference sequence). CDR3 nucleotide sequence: TGCAGTGCTAGAGATATAGCGGGAGTGGGTGAGCAGTTCTTC. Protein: CSARDIAGVGEQFF.

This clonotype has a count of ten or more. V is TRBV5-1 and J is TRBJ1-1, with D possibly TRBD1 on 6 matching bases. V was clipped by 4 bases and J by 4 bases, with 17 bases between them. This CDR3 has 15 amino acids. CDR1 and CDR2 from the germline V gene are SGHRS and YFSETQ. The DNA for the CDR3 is TGCGCCAGCAGCCCTAGGGCAGGGGAGGCCACTGAAGCTTTCTTT. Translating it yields CASSPRAGEATEAFF. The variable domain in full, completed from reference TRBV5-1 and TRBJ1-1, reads KAGVTQTPRYLIKTRGQQVTLSCSPISGHRSVSWYQQTPGQGLQFLFEYFSETQRNKGNFPGRFSGRQFSNSRSEMNVSTLELGDSALYLCASSPRAGEATEAFFGQGTRLTVV.

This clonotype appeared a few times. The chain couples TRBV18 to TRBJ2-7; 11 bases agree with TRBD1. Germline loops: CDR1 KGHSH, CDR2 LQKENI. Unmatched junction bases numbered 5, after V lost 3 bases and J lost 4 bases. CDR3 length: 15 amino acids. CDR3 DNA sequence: TGTGCCAGCTCACCCCGGACAGGGGGCGCGTACGAGCAGTACTTC. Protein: CASSPRTGGAYEQYF.

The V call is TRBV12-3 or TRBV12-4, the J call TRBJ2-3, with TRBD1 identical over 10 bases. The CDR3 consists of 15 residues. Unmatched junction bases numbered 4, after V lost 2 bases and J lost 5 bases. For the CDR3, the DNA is TGTGCCAGCAGTTTAAGAGGGACAGGGGTAGATACGCAGTATTTT. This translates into CASSLRGTGVDTQYF.

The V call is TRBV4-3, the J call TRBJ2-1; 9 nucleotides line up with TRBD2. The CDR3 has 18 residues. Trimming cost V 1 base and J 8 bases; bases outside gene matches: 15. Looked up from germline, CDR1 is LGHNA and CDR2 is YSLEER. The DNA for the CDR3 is TGCGCCAGCAGCCAAGTGTGGCGGGAGGGCCCGGCTGGATATGAGCAGTTCTTC. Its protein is CASSQVWREGPAGYEQFF.

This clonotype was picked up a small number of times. DNA of the CDR3: TGTGCCAGCAGCACGGGACTAGCGGGAAGGACAGATACGCAGTATTTT. Its protein is CASSTGLAGRTDTQYF. V usage is TRBV12-3 or TRBV12-4 and J usage is TRBJ2-3; 13 nucleotides match TRBD2. The junction had 6 bases not matched to a gene; V was cut back by 6 bases and J by 3 bases. This CDR3 region has 16 residues.

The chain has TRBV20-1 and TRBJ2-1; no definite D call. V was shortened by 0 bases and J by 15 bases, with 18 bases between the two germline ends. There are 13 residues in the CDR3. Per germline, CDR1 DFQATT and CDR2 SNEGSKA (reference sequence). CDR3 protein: CSARDPRYLGPFF. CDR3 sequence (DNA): TGCAGTGCTAGAGACCCTCGATACCTAGGGCCGTTCTTC.

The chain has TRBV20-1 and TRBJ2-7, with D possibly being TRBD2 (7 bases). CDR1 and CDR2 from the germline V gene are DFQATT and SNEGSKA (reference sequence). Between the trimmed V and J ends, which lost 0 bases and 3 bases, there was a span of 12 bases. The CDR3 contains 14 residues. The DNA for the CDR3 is TGCAGTGCTAGAGATTACAGGGAGGGCTACGAGCAGTACTTC. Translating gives CSARDYREGYEQYF.

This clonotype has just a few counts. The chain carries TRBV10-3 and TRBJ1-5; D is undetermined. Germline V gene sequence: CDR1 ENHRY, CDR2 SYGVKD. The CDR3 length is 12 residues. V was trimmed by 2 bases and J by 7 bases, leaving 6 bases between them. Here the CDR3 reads CAISEKGQPQHF. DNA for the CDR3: TGTGCCATCAGTGAGAAGGGACAGCCCCAGCATTTT.

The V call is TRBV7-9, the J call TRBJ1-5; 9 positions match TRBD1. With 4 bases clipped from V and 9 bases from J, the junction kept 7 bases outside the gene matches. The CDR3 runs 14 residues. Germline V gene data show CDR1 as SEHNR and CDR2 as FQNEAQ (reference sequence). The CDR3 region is CASSSGGQGRPQHF. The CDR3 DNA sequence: TGTGCCAGCAGCTCAGGGGGACAGGGAAGGCCCCAGCATTTT.

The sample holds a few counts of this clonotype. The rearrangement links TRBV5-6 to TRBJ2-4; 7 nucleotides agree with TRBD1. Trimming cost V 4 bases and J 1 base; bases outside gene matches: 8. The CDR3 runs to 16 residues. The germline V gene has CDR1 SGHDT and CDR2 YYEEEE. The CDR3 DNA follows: TGTGCCAGCAGCCGCCGGAAACAGGGGGCCAAAAACATTCAGTACTTC. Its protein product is CASSRRKQGAKNIQYF.

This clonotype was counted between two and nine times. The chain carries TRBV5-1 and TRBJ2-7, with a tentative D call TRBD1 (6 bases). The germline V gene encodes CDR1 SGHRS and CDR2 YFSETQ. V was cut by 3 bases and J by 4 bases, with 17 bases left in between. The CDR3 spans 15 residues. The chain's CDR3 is CASSSTGAGMYEQYF. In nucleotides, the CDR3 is TGCGCCAGCAGCTCGACAGGTGCGGGTATGTACGAGCAGTACTTC.

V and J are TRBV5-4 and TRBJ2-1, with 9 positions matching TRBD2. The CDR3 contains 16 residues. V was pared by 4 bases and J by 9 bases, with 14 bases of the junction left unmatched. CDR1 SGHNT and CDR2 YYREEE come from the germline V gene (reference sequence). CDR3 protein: CASSPQGAGGPGEQFF. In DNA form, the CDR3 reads TGTGCCAGCAGCCCCCAGGGCGCGGGAGGGCCGGGTGAGCAGTTCTTC. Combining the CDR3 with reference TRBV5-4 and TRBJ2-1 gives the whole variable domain ETGVTQSPTHLIKTRGQQVTLRCSSQSGHNTVSWYQQALGQGPQFIFQYYREEENGRGNFPPRFSGLQFPNYSSELNVNALELDDSALYLCASSPQGAGGPGEQFFGPGTRLTVL.

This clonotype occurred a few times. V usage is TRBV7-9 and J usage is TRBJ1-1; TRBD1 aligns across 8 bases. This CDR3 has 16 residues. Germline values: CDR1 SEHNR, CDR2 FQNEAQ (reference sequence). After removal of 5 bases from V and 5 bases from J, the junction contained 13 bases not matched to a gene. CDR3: CASSPLRGQGGTEAFF. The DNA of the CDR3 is TGTGCCAGCAGCCCCTTGAGAGGACAGGGAGGAACTGAAGCTTTCTTT. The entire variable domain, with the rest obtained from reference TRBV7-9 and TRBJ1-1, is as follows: DTGVSQNPRHKITKRGQNVTFRCDPISEHNRLYWYRQTLGQGPEFLTYFQNEAQLEKSRLLSDRFSAERPKGSFSTLEIQRTEQGDSAMYLCASSPLRGQGGTEAFFGQGTRLTVV.

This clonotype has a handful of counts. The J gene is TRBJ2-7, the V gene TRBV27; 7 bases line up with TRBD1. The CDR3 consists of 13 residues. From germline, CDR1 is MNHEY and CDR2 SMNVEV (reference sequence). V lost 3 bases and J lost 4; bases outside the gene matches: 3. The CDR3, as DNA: TGTGCCAGCAGTTTTGGGACAGTGTACGAGCAGTACTTC. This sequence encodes CASSFGTVYEQYF.

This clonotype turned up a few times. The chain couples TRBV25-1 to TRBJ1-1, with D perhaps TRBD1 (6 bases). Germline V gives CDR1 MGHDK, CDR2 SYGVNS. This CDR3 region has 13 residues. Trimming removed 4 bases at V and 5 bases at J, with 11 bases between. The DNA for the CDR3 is TGTGCCAGCAGTGTTAGGGGGGGGACTGAAGCTTTCTTT. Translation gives CASSVRGGTEAFF.